This T cell receptor beta chain was found in a study of cytomegalovirus exposure and HLA in healthy donors. The CDR3 sequence is 14 residues long. From germline, CDR1 is MDHEN and CDR2 SYDVKM. V gave up 6 bases and J gave up 0 bases, with 9 bases separating them. The PCR contained 60 Vbeta and 13 Jbeta primers. Per the study methods: Unique TCR beta chains numbered around 80 million in a later analysis, with about 9.9 million shared. Assay: immunoSEQ multiplex PCR; the TCRdb copy retains only in-frame clones and omits some. V and J calls and clone size come straight from that table; D and trimming were deduced from the DNA. The data include 96,000 or so clones; the top ten clones carry roughly 3.4%.

This receptor was obtained from a woman aged 25 to 39 in good health and CMV-seronegative. The specimen sequenced was PBMCs. This chain uses TRBV28 with TRBJ1-3; D unclear. CDR3 DNA: TGTGCCAGCAGCAACCCGAGCTCTGGAAACACCATATATTTT. Translation: CASSNPSSGNTIYF.